The 8 T cell receptor beta chains listed next were all sequenced from one sample in a study of blood T cell repertoires in COVID-19. Sequencing was performed with immunoSEQ multiplex PCR; in TCRdb, only in-frame clones are kept and a portion is missing. This table holds fewer than 120,000 clones, 75% to 80% found once. The sequencing input was peripheral blood. The receptors derive from a woman older than 75 with active or convalescent COVID-19.

This clone showed up just a few times. This chain links TRBV7-9 with TRBJ2-1, with TRBD2 matching over 7 bases. Germline loops: CDR1 SEHNR, CDR2 FQNEAQ (reference sequence). There are 12 residues in the CDR3. V shed 5 bases, J shed 10 bases, and the junction held 5 bases outside the gene matches. CDR3: CASSPPGLEQFF. As DNA, the CDR3 is TGTGCCAGCAGCCCGCCGGGACTAGAGCAGTTCTTC.

In its sample, this clone was seen a few times. This chain links TRBV19 with TRBJ1-5; maybe TRBD1 (6 bases). Germline values: CDR1 LNHDA, CDR2 SQIVND (reference sequence). The CDR3 totals 17 residues. Trimming stripped 0 bases from V and 0 bases from J, with 12 bases between. CDR3 amino acids: CASSIDGTTYSNQPQHF. In DNA form, the CDR3 reads TGTGCCAGTAGTATAGATGGGACAACTTATAGCAATCAGCCCCAGCATTTT.

This clone has just a few counts. This chain uses TRBV7-2 with TRBJ2-5; TRBD2 matches at 9 bases. The CDR3 sequence is 15 residues long. Germline V gives CDR1 SGHTA, CDR2 FQGNSA. V was clipped by 3 bases and J by 1 base; unmatched bases: 3. CDR3 sequence reads: CASSFLAGPQETQYF. In nucleotides, the CDR3 is TGTGCCAGCAGCTTCCTAGCGGGACCCCAAGAGACCCAGTACTTC.

The chain is built from TRBV4-1 and TRBJ2-7, with 11 positions matching TRBD1. Germline lookup yields CDR1 MGHRA and CDR2 YSYEKL. V was clipped by 5 bases and J by 3 bases; unmatched bases: 9. CDR3 length: 16 residues. The CDR3 spells CASSKIPGQGVYEQYF. The CDR3 DNA reads as TGCGCCAGCAGCAAAATCCCGGGACAGGGGGTCTACGAGCAGTACTTC.

The chain is built from TRBV30 and TRBJ1-1, with 12 bases lining up with TRBD1. V shed 3 bases, J shed 3 bases, and the junction held 5 bases outside the gene matches. Germline lookup yields CDR1 GTSNPN and CDR2 SVGIG (reference sequence). This CDR3 has 15 amino acids. The chain's CDR3 is CAWRKWDRGHTEAFF. CDR3 bases: TGTGCCTGGAGGAAGTGGGACAGGGGGCACACTGAAGCTTTCTTT.

The chain uses TRBV9 and TRBJ1-3; D perhaps matches TRBD1 (5 bases). Germline CDR1 is SGDLS and CDR2 is YYNGEE. The CDR3 is made up of 14 amino acids. Trimming stripped 4 bases from V and 4 bases from J, with 12 bases between. The chain's CDR3 is CASSQGVGGNTIYF. CDR3 nucleotides: TGTGCCAGCAGCCAAGGGGTGGGCGGAAACACCATATATTTT. Filled out from reference TRBV9 and TRBJ1-3, the complete variable domain reads DSGVTQTPKHLITATGQRVTLRCSPRSGDLSVYWYQQSLDQGLQFLIQYYNGEERAKGNILERFSAQQFPDLHSELNLSSLELGDSALYFCASSQGVGGNTIYFGEGSWLTVV.

This CDR3 is CASSLAKRLAGGYNEQFF. CDR3 in DNA: TGTGCCAGCAGCTTAGCGAAGAGACTAGCGGGAGGCTACAATGAGCAGTTCTTC. V gene TRBV7-6 combines with J gene TRBJ2-1, with TRBD2 matching over 13 bases. With 0 bases clipped from V and 3 bases from J, the junction kept 5 bases outside the gene matches. The CDR3 consists of 18 residues. CDR1 SGHVS and CDR2 FNYEAQ come from the germline V gene.

The rearrangement links TRBV7-2 to TRBJ2-7; TRBD1 aligns across 7 bases. V gave up 3 bases and J gave up 5 bases; unmatched junction bases: 4. The germline CDR1 and CDR2 sequences are SGHTA and FQGNSA. The CDR3 is 13 amino acids. This CDR3 reads CASSFGQAHEQYF. The CDR3 DNA reads TGTGCCAGCAGCTTCGGACAGGCCCACGAGCAGTACTTC.